This entry lists 9 T cell receptor beta chains sequenced from one sample in a study of blood T cell repertoires in COVID-19. Assay: immunoSEQ multiplex PCR; the TCRdb copy retains only in-frame clones and omits some. The data contain 150,000 or so clones, around 82% of them singletons. What was sequenced was peripheral blood. The receptors here all came from a woman aged 55-70 years with acute or convalescent COVID-19.

This chain connects TRBV6-5 to TRBJ1-2; 10 bases match TRBD1. Losses at the gene ends were 7 bases for V and 6 bases for J; bases not matched to a gene: 11. The germline V gene has CDR1 MNHEY and CDR2 SVGAGI. The CDR3 runs 15 residues. The CDR3 here is CASTTTGGGWDGYTF. The CDR3 DNA is TGTGCCAGCACCACGACAGGGGGCGGCTGGGATGGCTACACCTTC.

In its sample, this clone was seen a few times. This chain uses TRBV6-2 or TRBV6-3 with TRBJ2-7; tentatively, D is TRBD2 (6 bases). Trimming shortened V by 5 bases and J by 4 bases, and 12 bases separated the two germline ends. Germline V gene sequence: CDR1 MNHEY, CDR2 SVGEGT. The CDR3 is 13 amino acids. CDR3 in amino acids: CASSPRLGYEQYF. In nucleotides, the CDR3 is TGTGCCAGCAGTCCCCGACTAGGTTACGAGCAGTACTTC.

This sequence joins TRBV29-1 and TRBJ2-1; D gene ambiguous. The germline V gene has CDR1 SQVTM and CDR2 ANQGSEA. V lost 0 bases and J lost 0, with 9 bases in between. The CDR3 length is 15 residues. The CDR3 coding sequence is TGCAGCGTTGAAGACGGCGGATCCTCCTACAATGAGCAGTTCTTC. It yields the protein CSVEDGGSSYNEQFF.

V usage is TRBV7-3 and J usage is TRBJ2-1; D is perhaps TRBD2 (7 bases). Per germline, CDR1 SGHTA and CDR2 FQGTGA. This CDR3 has 14 amino acids. V shed 3 bases and J shed 9 bases, with 15 bases lying between them. CDR3 DNA: TGTGCCAGCAGCTTTGGGGGGGCTAGCGGTGAGCAGTTCTTC. This sequence encodes CASSFGGASGEQFF.

The sample holds a few counts of this clone. The chain recombines TRBV15 with TRBJ1-1; perhaps TRBD1 as D (6 bases). Trimming took 4 bases from V and 10 from J, leaving 16 bases between them. The CDR3 loop spans 13 amino acids. Germline V gives CDR1 LNHNV, CDR2 YYDKDF (reference sequence). The CDR3 spells CATSNRATWGAFF. Here the CDR3 DNA reads TGTGCCACCAGCAACAGGGCAACCTGGGGAGCTTTCTTT.

This chain connects TRBV27 to TRBJ2-7, with D perhaps TRBD1 (7 bases). The CDR3 length is 14 residues. Germline V gene data show CDR1 as MNHEY and CDR2 as SMNVEV (reference sequence). V gave up 2 bases and J gave up 3 bases, with 11 bases separating them. The CDR3 nucleotides are TGTGCCAGCAGTTTAGACCAGGGGGGCTACGAGCAGTACTTC. It encodes CASSLDQGGYEQYF.

The chain links TRBV4-1 to TRBJ1-5; D is possibly TRBD1 (5 bases). Germline CDR1 and CDR2: MGHRA and YSYEKL. This CDR3 comprises 17 residues. The V end lost 0 bases, the J end lost 0 bases, and 12 bases lay between the germline ends. The CDR3 region has the DNA TGCGCCAGCAGCCAAGATTCGTCGGGGGATAGCAATCAGCCCCAGCATTTT. Translation: CASSQDSSGDSNQPQHF.

V is TRBV15 and J is TRBJ1-5; D is uncertain. CDR3 length: 15 residues. The V end lost 0 bases, the J end lost 2 bases, and 8 bases lay between the germline ends. Germline V lookup: CDR1 LNHNV, CDR2 YYDKDF (reference sequence). CDR3 sequence: CATSRDPQGNQPQHF. Here the CDR3 DNA reads TGTGCCACCAGCAGAGACCCTCAGGGCAATCAGCCCCAGCATTTT.

The chain has TRBV29-1 and TRBJ2-7, with a tentative D call TRBD1 (6 bases). Looked up from germline, CDR1 is SQVTM and CDR2 is ANQGSEA. Trimming took 1 base from V and 3 from J, leaving 10 bases between them. This CDR3 is 13 amino acids long. CDR3 coding DNA: TGCAGCGTTGAAGTAGGGGGTGGCTACGAGCAGTACTTC. Its protein product is CSVEVGGGYEQYF.